Given below is one T cell receptor beta chain in context. Its antigen is unidentified. This record belongs to a study of cytomegalovirus exposure and HLA in healthy donors. General study findings and limits: In a later analysis, a genetic analysis reported fewer productive-TCR N-insertions in an Asian-associated ancestry cluster than the cohort average.

PCR involved 60 Vbeta and 13 Jbeta primers. Clones were sequenced by immunoSEQ multiplex PCR, and TCRdb holds only the in-frame ones, with some missing. The sample includes some 98,000 clones, 80% to 85% of them seen just once. Germline-derived CDR1 and CDR2 are SEHNR and FQNEAQ (reference sequence). The CDR3 sequence is 13 residues long. The V gene lost 1 base and the J gene lost 6 bases, with 7 bases spanning the gap. This clonotype originated in a man aged 40-49 years in good health and CMV-seronegative. This chain connects TRBV7-9 to TRBJ2-1, with D unresolved. Input material: PBMCs. The CDR3 DNA is TGTGCCAGCAGCTTAGTGGGCAGCAATGAGCAGTTCTTC. This gives the protein CASSLVGSNEQFF.